This T cell receptor beta chain derives from a study of T-cell memory formation after mild COVID-19. V dropped 5 bases and J dropped 4; count of bases not matched to a gene: 6. The CDR3 runs to 14 residues. Per the germline V gene, CDR1 is MNHEY and CDR2 is SVGEGT. A single record per CDR3 protein comes from TCRdb applying MiXCR to the 5' RACE reads. The sample has tens of thousands of distinct CDR3 sequences, 9.5% to 15% seen once. This clonotype was recorded a few times. V and J are TRBV6-2 or TRBV6-3 and TRBJ2-5; 8 nucleotides line up with TRBD1. Sequences were obtained from PBMCs or a T cell subset sorted from them (not recorded which). The TCR comes from a man aged 18 to 30 who had mild COVID-19 (a few samples of this study predate the infection). Cell type and time point are not known. This CDR3 is CASSDRGRGETQYF. The CDR3 DNA follows: TGTGCCAGCAGTGACAGGGGCAGAGGAGAGACCCAGTACTTC.